This T cell receptor beta chain was observed in a study of blood T cell repertoires in COVID-19. Using immunoSEQ multiplex PCR, the repertoire was profiled, and TCRdb retains in-frame clones only, with some absent. The table lists around 280,000 clones, about 90% of them singletons. V was shortened by 1 base and J by 5 bases, with 18 bases between the two germline ends. Germline CDR1 and CDR2: LGHDT and YNNKEL (reference sequence). This CDR3 is built from 16 residues. V is TRBV3-1 (or the pseudogene TRBV3-2) and J is TRBJ2-7; TRBD2 is a possible D gene (6 bases). The receptor was derived from a woman aged 18-30 years with acute COVID-19. Sample: PBMCs or T cells enriched from blood (not recorded which). The CDR3 protein is CASSQVSGGTSHEQYF. As DNA, the CDR3 is TGTGCCAGCAGCCAAGTCTCGGGCGGGACGTCCCACGAGCAGTACTTC.